The clone carrying this T cell receptor (beta chain) was seen only a few times. These data belong to a study of blood T cell repertoires in COVID-19. Study at large: Acute and convalescent COVID-19 specimens originated in the United States, Italy and Spain. The analysed material was cDNA or gDNA that came from T cells, B-cell-depleted T cells, or PBMCs.

Original processing methods: Amplification of reference gene primers was used by the study to estimate nucleated cell counts. Assay: immunoSEQ multiplex PCR; the TCRdb copy retains only in-frame clones and omits some. For V, J and clone size, that table is used; D and trimming come from the DNA. The data show approximately 180,000 clones, with around 85% seen just once and about 9.4% held by the top ten. The receptor's source is a woman at least 80 years old with acute or convalescent COVID-19. The sample was peripheral blood.

Written as DNA, the CDR3 is TGTGCCAGCAGCCCAGGTGGAGGGCCCCCCTACGAGCAGTACTTC. Its protein is CASSPGGGPPYEQYF. The chain couples TRBV9 to TRBJ2-7, with TRBD2 as a possible D gene (6 bases). Germline assignment: CDR1 SGDLS and CDR2 YYNGEE. The CDR3 consists of 15 residues. Trimming pared 4 bases from V and 2 bases from J, leaving 16 bases between.